One sample yielded the 29 T cell receptor beta chains listed below, sequenced in a study of spatial heterogeneity in lung cancer. Sample time point: blood at routine non-recurrence follow-up after resection. Unsorted whole RNA from tumor, nontumor lung or frozen PBMC underwent sequencing. TCRdb used MiXCR to reprocess the 5' RACE reads, holding one entry per CDR3 protein. The sample carries fewer than 60,000 distinct CDR3 sequences, roughly 7.4% recorded once. The sequencing here drew on PBMCs, taken at follow-up. Receptors were obtained from a female donor with early-stage non-small cell lung cancer.

This clonotype was recorded at least ten times. The chain links TRBV10-1 to TRBJ2-5; D is perhaps TRBD2 (6 bases). This CDR3 comprises 14 residues. V lost 0 bases to trimming and J lost 5 bases, with 10 bases between them. Germline V gene lookup returns CDR1 WNHNN and CDR2 SYGVQD (reference sequence). Here the CDR3 reads CASSESTGVETQYF. The CDR3 nucleotides are TGCGCCAGCAGTGAGTCGACGGGGGTGGAGACCCAGTACTTC.

This clonotype was seen at least ten times. The V and J genes are TRBV5-1 and TRBJ2-6, with TRBD2 identical over 7 bases. The CDR3 runs 17 residues. V gave up 1 base and J gave up 2 bases; unmatched junction bases: 6. Germline V CDR1 and CDR2: SGHRS, YFSETQ. In DNA form, the CDR3 reads TGCGCCAGCAGCTTGTCCCAGGCGGGAGCTGGGGCCAACGTCCTGACTTTC. Translation gives CASSLSQAGAGANVLTF.

This clonotype occurred many times. One end of the junction does not line up with germline, which may come from a read error. CDR3 nucleotides: TGTGCCAGCAGTCTAGACCGTAGCCATCAGCCCCAGCATTTT. It is translated as CASSLDRSHQPQHF. The V and J genes are TRBV28 and TRBJ1-5; unclear D gene. The CDR3 covers 14 residues. Germline CDR1 reads MDHEN; CDR2 reads SYDVKM.

Ten or more counts support this clonotype. The V call is TRBV7-9, the J call TRBJ1-1, with TRBD1 as a possible D gene (6 bases). Between the trimmed V and J ends, which lost 5 bases and 4 bases, there was a span of 11 bases. Germline loops: CDR1 SEHNR, CDR2 FQNEAQ (reference sequence). This CDR3 is built from 13 residues. The CDR3 sequence: CASSPGGGTEAFF. The CDR3, as DNA: TGTGCCAGCAGCCCAGGAGGGGGCACTGAAGCTTTCTTT.

This clonotype has a count of ten or more. The chain joins TRBV28 to TRBJ2-4, with TRBD2 as a possible D gene (5 bases). This CDR3 contains 14 residues. Trimming removed 5 bases from V and 1 base from J, with 9 bases in between. Per germline, CDR1 MDHEN and CDR2 SYDVKM. The CDR3 DNA follows: TGTGCCAGCAGTCCCACTAGGGCCAAAAACATTCAGTACTTC. Translated: CASSPTRAKNIQYF.

This clonotype was observed at least ten times. This rearrangement joins TRBV5-1 to TRBJ1-1; 9 bases are a match to TRBD1. Germline lookup yields CDR1 SGHRS and CDR2 YFSETQ. The CDR3 is 14 amino acids. Losses at the gene ends were 3 bases for V and 6 bases for J; bases not matched to a gene: 6. The CDR3 is CASSSGQGSAEAFF. In DNA, the CDR3 is TGCGCCAGCAGCTCTGGACAGGGGAGCGCTGAAGCTTTCTTT.

The chain links TRBV30 to TRBJ2-5; the D gene is possibly TRBD2 (6 bases). CDR3 length equals 13 residues. Trimming cost V 7 bases and J 4 bases, with 16 bases left between them. CDR1 GTSNPN and CDR2 SVGIG come from the germline V gene (reference sequence). Here the CDR3 DNA reads TGTGCCTCAGGAGGGTCAGGGAGAGAGACCCAGTACTTC. Protein: CASGGSGRETQYF.

This clonotype was seen many times. The chain joins TRBV10-3 to TRBJ1-6; TRBD1 might be the D (6 bases). This CDR3 is 13 amino acids long. The V gene's germline CDR1 is ENHRY and CDR2 SYGVKD. V was shortened by 5 bases and J by 6 bases, with 8 bases between the two germline ends. For the CDR3, the DNA is TGTGCCATCAGTCTACAGGGTAATTCACCCCTCCACTTT. This sequence encodes CAISLQGNSPLHF.

This clonotype was recorded at least ten times. V usage is TRBV5-1 and J usage is TRBJ2-2; D gene unclear. The V gene's germline CDR1 is SGHRS and CDR2 YFSETQ. V was pared by 0 bases and J by 3 bases, with 3 bases between. This CDR3 is 13 amino acids long. The CDR3 bases are TGCGCCAGCAGCTTGGGGGACACCGGGGAGCTGTTTTTT. Its translation is CASSLGDTGELFF.

This clonotype was counted only a few times. The V call is TRBV10-2, the J call TRBJ1-1; tentatively, D is TRBD1 (5 bases). CDR1 is WSHSY, CDR2 SAAADI, per germline. This CDR3 contains 12 residues. V gave up 4 bases and J gave up 7 bases, with 10 bases separating them. This CDR3 reads CASSVGQFEAFF. The CDR3 DNA sequence: TGCGCCAGCAGTGTGGGGCAGTTTGAAGCTTTCTTT.

This chain connects TRBV29-1 to TRBJ2-1, with 9 bases matching TRBD2. This CDR3 has 14 residues. Per the germline V gene, CDR1 is SQVTM and CDR2 is ANQGSEA. V trimming: 5 bases; J trimming: 5 bases; junction bases outside the gene matches: 7. As DNA, the CDR3 is TGCAGCGTTTTAGTAGCGGGGGCAGACAATGAGCAGTTCTTC. Encoded protein: CSVLVAGADNEQFF.

Only a few counts were recorded for this clonotype. V and J are TRBV27 and TRBJ1-1, with a tentative D call TRBD1 (5 bases). CDR1 MNHEY and CDR2 SMNVEV come from the germline V gene (reference sequence). The CDR3 is made up of 14 amino acids. Trimming took off 8 bases at V and 1 base at J, with 14 bases between the two ends. CDR3 region: CASWVGGANTEAFF. The CDR3 nucleotides are TGTGCCAGCTGGGTAGGTGGGGCGAACACTGAAGCTTTCTTT.

This clonotype occurred many times. This rearrangement joins TRBV7-2 to TRBJ2-3, with D unresolved. Trimming cost V 1 base and J 4 bases, with 12 bases left between them. Germline lookup yields CDR1 SGHTA and CDR2 FQGNSA. This CDR3 region has 15 residues. The CDR3 nucleotides read TGTGCCAGCAGCTTAGACAGTGTGAGCGCAGATACGCAGTATTTT. Protein sequence: CASSLDSVSADTQYF.

This chain links TRBV6-1 with TRBJ1-1; possible D gene TRBD1, 6 bases. Per the germline V gene, CDR1 is MNHNS and CDR2 is SASEGT. The CDR3 loop spans 14 amino acids. The V and J ends lost 10 bases and 1 base respectively, with 16 bases between them. This CDR3 reads CATTRDTPNTEAFF. The CDR3 DNA follows: TGTGCCACTACCCGGGACACACCGAACACTGAAGCTTTCTTT.

This clonotype was observed at least ten times. The rearrangement links TRBV12-3 or TRBV12-4 to TRBJ2-7; D remains unclear. Trimming left V 5 bases short and J 6 bases short, with 11 bases between. This CDR3 spans 12 amino acids. The chain's CDR3 is CASSGPGPEQYF. In nucleotides, the CDR3 is TGTGCCAGCAGTGGTCCCGGGCCCGAGCAGTACTTC.

The CDR3 protein is CASSPAGTLRGTIYF. For the CDR3, the DNA is TGTGCCAGCAGTCCCGCCGGGACCCTCCGGGGCACCATATATTTT. The chain joins TRBV12-3 or TRBV12-4 to TRBJ1-3, with D tentatively TRBD1 (5 bases). The CDR3 contains 15 residues. The germline V and J ends were trimmed by 5 bases and 9 bases, with 20 bases remaining between them.

A few counts support this clonotype. V is TRBV28 and J is TRBJ1-1; maybe TRBD1 (6 bases). Germline CDR1 MDHEN, CDR2 SYDVKM. The length of the CDR3 is 15 residues. Trimming left V 5 bases short and J 2 bases short, with 15 bases between. Here the CDR3 reads CASSLPAGANTEAFF. CDR3 coding DNA: TGTGCCAGCAGTCTCCCGGCAGGGGCCAACACTGAAGCTTTCTTT.

The J gene is TRBJ2-5, the V gene TRBV2, with TRBD1 matching over 7 bases. V shed 5 bases and J 2 bases; nucleotides not matched to a gene: 11. Per germline, CDR1 SNHLY and CDR2 FYNNEI. The CDR3 loop spans 16 amino acids. The CDR3 DNA follows: TGTGCCAGCAGTAAAGGGCCAGGGGGTAATCAAGAGACCCAGTACTTC. It is translated as CASSKGPGGNQETQYF.

This clonotype occurred a few times. The chain links TRBV7-2 to TRBJ2-1; 10 bases line up with TRBD2. CDR3 size: 16 residues. J gave up 6 bases and V 2 bases, and 7 bases lay outside the gene matches. Germline CDR1 and CDR2: SGHTA and FQGNSA. The CDR3 is CASSLRAGGPGNEQFF. In nucleotides, the CDR3 is TGTGCCAGCAGCTTAAGAGCGGGGGGGCCCGGCAATGAGCAGTTCTTC.

The chain recombines TRBV2 with TRBJ1-5, with D perhaps TRBD1 (5 bases). This CDR3 has 15 amino acids. The ends were cut back, 7 bases at V and 1 base at J, with 14 bases in the middle. CDR1 is SNHLY, CDR2 FYNNEI, per germline. The CDR3 bases are TGTGCCAGCACCACACAGGTGGCGAGCAATCAGCCCCAGCATTTT. It codes for CASTTQVASNQPQHF.

This clonotype was observed a handful of times. The rearrangement links TRBV27 to TRBJ1-2; 7 bases map to TRBD1. The CDR3 has 15 amino acids. The germline CDR1 and CDR2 sequences are MNHEY and SMNVEV (reference sequence). The V segment lost 5 bases and the J segment 4 bases; nucleotides outside the gene matches: 10. For the CDR3, the DNA is TGTGCCAGCAGTACCAGGAGACAGGGAGTCTATGGCTACACCTTC. Translating it yields CASSTRRQGVYGYTF.

This clonotype was counted ten times or more. V and J are TRBV10-2 and TRBJ1-1; D call uncertain. Trimming took 4 bases from V and 0 from J, leaving 9 bases between them. Per the germline V gene, CDR1 is WSHSY and CDR2 is SAAADI. The CDR3 extends over 14 amino acids. The CDR3 sequence is CASSARAMNTEAFF. CDR3 in DNA: TGCGCCAGCAGTGCGAGAGCTATGAACACTGAAGCTTTCTTT.

This clonotype came up a few times. The chain employs TRBV28 and TRBJ1-3, with D hard to call. The CDR3 length is 15 residues. V lost 6 bases to trimming and J lost 2 bases, with 14 bases between them. The germline CDR1 and CDR2 sequences are MDHEN and SYDVKM. For the CDR3, the DNA is TGTGCCAGCAGGCCACGTCTTTATACTGGAAACACCATATATTTT. As protein: CASRPRLYTGNTIYF.

This clonotype turned up a few times. V and J are TRBV7-3 and TRBJ2-2; 8 nucleotides match TRBD2. The CDR3 length is 15 residues. Looked up from germline, CDR1 is SGHTA and CDR2 is FQGTGA. V lost 3 bases to trimming and J lost 4 bases; unmatched junction nucleotides: 4. The CDR3 bases are TGTGCCAGCAGCTTGCGGGGGGAAGGCACCGGGGAGCTGTTTTTT. Protein product: CASSLRGEGTGELFF.

This clonotype was recorded at least ten times. The chain has TRBV7-9 and TRBJ1-6; D not certain. CDR1 SEHNR and CDR2 FQNEAQ come from the germline V gene (reference sequence). V was clipped by 1 base and J by 8 bases, with 3 bases between them. The CDR3 length is 12 residues. CDR3 DNA: TGTGCCAGCAGCTTAGGGGATTCACCCCTCCACTTT. Translation gives CASSLGDSPLHF.

This chain connects TRBV29-1 to TRBJ2-3; maybe TRBD2 (5 bases). From germline, CDR1 is SQVTM and CDR2 ANQGSEA. This CDR3 region has 12 residues. V was cut by 5 bases and J by 1 base, with 7 bases left in between. The CDR3: CSVRRGTDTQYF. The DNA of the CDR3 is TGCAGCGTTAGGCGGGGCACAGATACGCAGTATTTT.

This clonotype was detected many times. The chain combines TRBV4-1 with TRBJ2-1, with unresolved D. The CDR3 covers 15 residues. V gave up 4 bases and J gave up 2 bases, with 12 bases separating them. The germline CDR1 and CDR2 sequences are MGHRA and YSYEKL. This CDR3 reads CASSLWGFTYNEQFF. The CDR3 DNA follows: TGCGCCAGCAGCCTGTGGGGATTTACCTACAATGAGCAGTTCTTC.

This clonotype has ten or more counts. The chain carries TRBV5-1 and TRBJ1-5; no definite D call. V was pared by 0 bases and J by 6 bases, with 4 bases between. The germline CDR1 and CDR2 sequences are SGHRS and YFSETQ. CDR3 length equals 12 residues. The CDR3 sequence is CASSLEGQPQHF. The CDR3 region has the DNA TGCGCCAGCAGCTTGGAAGGTCAGCCCCAGCATTTT.

In its sample, this clonotype was seen many times. The chain recombines TRBV29-1 with TRBJ1-2, with D possibly matching TRBD1 (6 bases). CDR3 size: 14 residues. V was cut by 3 bases and J by 0 bases, with 11 bases left in between. Germline V gives CDR1 SQVTM, CDR2 ANQGSEA. In DNA, the CDR3 is TGCAGCGTTGAGAGGCGGACAGCTAACTATGGCTACACCTTC. This encodes CSVERRTANYGYTF.